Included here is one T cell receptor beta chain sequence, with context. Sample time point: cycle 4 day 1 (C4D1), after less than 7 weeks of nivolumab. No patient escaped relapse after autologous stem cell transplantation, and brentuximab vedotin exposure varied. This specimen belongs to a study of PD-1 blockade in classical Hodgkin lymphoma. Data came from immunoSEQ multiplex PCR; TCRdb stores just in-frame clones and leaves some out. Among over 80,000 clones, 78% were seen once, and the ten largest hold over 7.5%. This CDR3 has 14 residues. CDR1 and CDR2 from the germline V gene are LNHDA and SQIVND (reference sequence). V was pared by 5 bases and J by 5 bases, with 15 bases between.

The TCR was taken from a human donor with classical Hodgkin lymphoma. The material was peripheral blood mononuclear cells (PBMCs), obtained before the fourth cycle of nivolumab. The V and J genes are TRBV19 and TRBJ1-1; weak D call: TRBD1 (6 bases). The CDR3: CASSSGGRRTEAFF. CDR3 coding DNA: TGTGCCAGTAGTTCGGGGGGGCGACGGACTGAAGCTTTCTTT.